Each of the 4 T cell receptor beta chains below was sequenced from the same sample in a study of shared T cell receptors in the human thymus. Profiling relied on immunoSEQ multiplex PCR, and the TCRdb table lists in-frame clones only, not all of them. Of some 700,000 clones in the sample, 88% were seen once. Another study also made use of these data, one on human thymus T cells.

Source material: thymocytes. The receptors derive from a boy younger than two with a congenital heart defect.

V and J are TRBV5-5 and TRBJ2-7, with a weak D call TRBD2 (7 bases). The ends were cut back, 0 bases at V and 4 bases at J, with 29 bases in the middle. Germline lookup yields CDR1 SGHKS and CDR2 YYEKEE (reference sequence). The CDR3 sequence is 20 residues long. The CDR3 DNA reads TGTGCCAGCAGCTTGGGATCGGGGGGCTTCACCAAGTATACTAAGTACGAGCAGTACTTC. It is translated as CASSLGSGGFTKYTKYEQYF.

The chain has TRBV30 and TRBJ1-5, with D tentatively TRBD1 (5 bases). The CDR3 runs to 14 residues. CDR1 is GTSNPN, CDR2 SVGIG, per germline (reference sequence). V was pared by 4 bases and J by 1 base, with 11 bases between. In nucleotides, the CDR3 is TGTGCCTGGAATCAGGGAACGAGCAATCAGCCCCAGCATTTT. It codes for CAWNQGTSNQPQHF.

V is TRBV28 and J is TRBJ2-3; a possible D gene is TRBD2 (5 bases). Trimming stripped 6 bases from V and 4 bases from J, with 11 bases between. The CDR3 is 13 residues long. The V gene's germline CDR1 is MDHEN and CDR2 SYDVKM. Written as DNA, the CDR3 is TGTGCCAGCAGCCCCCGTAGCGCAGATACGCAGTATTTT. Translated, it gives CASSPRSADTQYF.

This sequence joins TRBV5-4 and TRBJ2-3; 11 positions match TRBD2. CDR3 size: 16 residues. The V and J ends lost 3 bases and 4 bases, in that order; junction bases with no gene match: 7. Per germline, CDR1 SGHNT and CDR2 YYREEE (reference sequence). This CDR3 reads CASSSFSGRVADTQYF. The CDR3 DNA follows: TGTGCCAGCAGCTCCTTTAGCGGGAGGGTGGCAGATACGCAGTATTTT.